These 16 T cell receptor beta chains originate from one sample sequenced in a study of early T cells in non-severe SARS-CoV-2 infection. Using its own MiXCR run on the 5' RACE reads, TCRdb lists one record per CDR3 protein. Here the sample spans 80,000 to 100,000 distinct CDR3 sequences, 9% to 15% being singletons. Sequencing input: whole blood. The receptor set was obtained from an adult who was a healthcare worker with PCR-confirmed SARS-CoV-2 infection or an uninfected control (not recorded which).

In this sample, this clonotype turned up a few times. The CDR3, as DNA: TGCAGCGGCCTGACTAGCGGGAACGAGCAGTACTTC. Its translation is CSGLTSGNEQYF. This chain connects TRBV29-1 to TRBJ2-7; 11 bases line up with TRBD2. Per germline, CDR1 SQVTM and CDR2 ANQGSEA. CDR3 length: 12 residues. V shed 7 bases and J 5 bases; nucleotides not matched to a gene: 4.

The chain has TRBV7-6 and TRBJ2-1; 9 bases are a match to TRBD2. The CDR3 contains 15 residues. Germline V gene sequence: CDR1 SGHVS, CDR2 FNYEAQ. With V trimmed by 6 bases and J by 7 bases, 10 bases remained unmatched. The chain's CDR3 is CASSSYSGRGNEQFF. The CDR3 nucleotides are TGTGCCAGCAGTTCTTATAGCGGGAGAGGGAATGAGCAGTTCTTC.

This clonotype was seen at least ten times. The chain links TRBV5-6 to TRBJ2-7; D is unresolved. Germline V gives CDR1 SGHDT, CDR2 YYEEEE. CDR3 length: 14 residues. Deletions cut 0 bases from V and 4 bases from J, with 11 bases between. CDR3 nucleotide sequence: TGTGCCAGCAGCTTGGCCGAGGCGGAATACGAGCAGTACTTC. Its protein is CASSLAEAEYEQYF.

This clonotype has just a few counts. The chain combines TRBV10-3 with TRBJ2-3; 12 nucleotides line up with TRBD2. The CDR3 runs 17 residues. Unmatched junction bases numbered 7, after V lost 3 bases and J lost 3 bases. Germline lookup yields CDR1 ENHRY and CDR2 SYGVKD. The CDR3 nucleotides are TGTGCCATCAGTGAAAGACTAGCGGGAGTTTCGACAGATACGCAGTATTTT. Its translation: CAISERLAGVSTDTQYF.

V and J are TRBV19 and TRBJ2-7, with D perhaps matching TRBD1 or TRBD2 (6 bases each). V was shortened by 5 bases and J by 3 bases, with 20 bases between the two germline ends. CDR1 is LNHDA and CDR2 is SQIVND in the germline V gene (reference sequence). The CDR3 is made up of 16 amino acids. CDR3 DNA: TGTGCCAGTAGTTACCTCGGGGGCCGTAGGGGCTACGAGCAGTACTTC. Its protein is CASSYLGGRRGYEQYF.

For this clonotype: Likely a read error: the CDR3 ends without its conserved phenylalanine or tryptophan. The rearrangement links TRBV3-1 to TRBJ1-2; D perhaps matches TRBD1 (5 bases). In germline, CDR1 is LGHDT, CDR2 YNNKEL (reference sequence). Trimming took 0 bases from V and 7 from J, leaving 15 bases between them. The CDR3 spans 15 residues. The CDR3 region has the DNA TGTGCCAGCAGCCAAGAAGGGAGGCCAGGGAGTGGCTACACCCTC. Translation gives CASSQEGRPGSGYTL.

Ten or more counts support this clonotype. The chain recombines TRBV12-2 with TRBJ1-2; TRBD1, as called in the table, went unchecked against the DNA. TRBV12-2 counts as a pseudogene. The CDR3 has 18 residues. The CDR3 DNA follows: TGTGCAAGTCGCTTAGCGTTACCCGAGACAGGGATTAACTATGGCTACACCTTC. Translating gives CASRLALPETGINYGYTF.

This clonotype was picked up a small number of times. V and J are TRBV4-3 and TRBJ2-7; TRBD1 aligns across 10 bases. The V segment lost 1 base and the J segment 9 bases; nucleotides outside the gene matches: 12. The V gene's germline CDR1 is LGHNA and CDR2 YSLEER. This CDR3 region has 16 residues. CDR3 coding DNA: TGCGCCAGCAGCCAAGGGAGGGGACAGGGGTCCCTTGGGCAGTACTTC. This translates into CASSQGRGQGSLGQYF.

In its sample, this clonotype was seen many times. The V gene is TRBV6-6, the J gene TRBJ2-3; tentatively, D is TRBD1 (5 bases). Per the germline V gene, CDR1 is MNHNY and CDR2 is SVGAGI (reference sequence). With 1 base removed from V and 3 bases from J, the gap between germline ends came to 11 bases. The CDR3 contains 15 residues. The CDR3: CASSYFQGRTDTQYF. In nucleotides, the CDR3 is TGTGCCAGCAGTTACTTCCAGGGCAGGACAGATACGCAGTATTTT.

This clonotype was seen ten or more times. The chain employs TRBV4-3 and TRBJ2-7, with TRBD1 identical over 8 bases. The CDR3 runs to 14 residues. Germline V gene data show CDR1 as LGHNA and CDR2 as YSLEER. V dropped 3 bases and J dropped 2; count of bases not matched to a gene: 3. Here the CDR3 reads CASSHQDRAYEQYF. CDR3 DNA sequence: TGCGCCAGCAGCCACCAGGACAGGGCCTACGAGCAGTACTTC.

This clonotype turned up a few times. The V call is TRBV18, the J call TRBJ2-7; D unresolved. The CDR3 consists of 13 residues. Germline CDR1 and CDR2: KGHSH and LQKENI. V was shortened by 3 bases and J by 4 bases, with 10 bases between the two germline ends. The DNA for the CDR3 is TGTGCCAGCTCACCCCCAGAAAAGTACGAGCAGTACTTC. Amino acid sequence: CASSPPEKYEQYF.

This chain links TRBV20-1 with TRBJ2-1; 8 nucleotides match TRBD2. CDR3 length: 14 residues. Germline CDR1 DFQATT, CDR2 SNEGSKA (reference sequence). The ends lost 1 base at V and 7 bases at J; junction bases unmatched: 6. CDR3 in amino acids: CSARGGGPSNEQFF. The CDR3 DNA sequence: TGCAGTGCTAGAGGCGGGGGGCCTTCAAATGAGCAGTTCTTC.

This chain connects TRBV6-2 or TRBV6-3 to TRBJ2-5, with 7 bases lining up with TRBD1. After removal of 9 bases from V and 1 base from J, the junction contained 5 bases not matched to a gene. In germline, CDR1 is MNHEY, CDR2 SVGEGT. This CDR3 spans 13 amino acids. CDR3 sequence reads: CASSGQLQETQYF. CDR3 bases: TGTGCCAGTTCGGGACAGCTCCAAGAGACCCAGTACTTC.

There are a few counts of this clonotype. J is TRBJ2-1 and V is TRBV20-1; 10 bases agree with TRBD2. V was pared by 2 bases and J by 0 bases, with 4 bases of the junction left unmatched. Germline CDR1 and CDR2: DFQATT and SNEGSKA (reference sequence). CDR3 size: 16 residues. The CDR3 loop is CSARKLAGPSYNEQFF. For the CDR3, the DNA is TGCAGTGCTAGAAAACTAGCGGGACCCTCCTACAATGAGCAGTTCTTC.

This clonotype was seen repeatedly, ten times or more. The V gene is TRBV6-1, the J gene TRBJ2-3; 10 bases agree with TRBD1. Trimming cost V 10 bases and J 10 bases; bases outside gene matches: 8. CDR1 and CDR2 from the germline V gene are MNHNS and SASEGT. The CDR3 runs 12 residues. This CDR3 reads CAKGTGAGAQYF. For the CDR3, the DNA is TGTGCCAAGGGGACAGGGGCAGGGGCGCAGTATTTT.

The CDR3 DNA sequence: TGTGCCAGCAGTTACTCGATGGGACAGCCGAACACTGAAGCTTTCTTT. The encoded protein is CASSYSMGQPNTEAFF. The gene calls are TRBV6-5 and TRBJ1-1, with TRBD1 identical over 7 bases. The V segment lost 0 bases and the J segment 1 base; nucleotides outside the gene matches: 5. The CDR3 has 16 amino acids. Germline CDR1 MNHEY, CDR2 SVGAGI.